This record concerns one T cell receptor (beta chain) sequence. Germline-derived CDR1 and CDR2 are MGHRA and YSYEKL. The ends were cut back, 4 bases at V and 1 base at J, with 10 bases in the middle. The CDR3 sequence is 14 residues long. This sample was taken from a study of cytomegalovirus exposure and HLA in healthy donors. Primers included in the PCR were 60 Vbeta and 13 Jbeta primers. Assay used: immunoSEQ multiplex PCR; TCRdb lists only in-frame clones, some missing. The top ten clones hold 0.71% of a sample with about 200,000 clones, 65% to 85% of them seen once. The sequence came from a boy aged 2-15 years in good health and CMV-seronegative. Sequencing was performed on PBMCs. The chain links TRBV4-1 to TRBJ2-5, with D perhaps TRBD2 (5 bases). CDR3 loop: CASSRVGLQETQYF. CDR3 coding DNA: TGCGCCAGCAGCCGGGTTGGACTCCAAGAGACCCAGTACTTC.